The text below deals with one T cell receptor beta chain. This entry is derived from a study of blood T cell repertoires in COVID-19. Seattle participants joined during active infection and were tracked over time. V lost 1 base and J lost 5, with 3 bases in between. Germline CDR1 reads LGHNA; CDR2 reads YSLEER. The CDR3 has 12 residues. As handled by the study authors: Cell counts per sample came from amplifying reference gene primers. Libraries were prepared by immunoSEQ multiplex PCR; TCRdb keeps only in-frame clonotypes and omits some of them. V and J calls plus clone size are reproduced from that table; the DNA served to infer D and trimming. The sample shows about 360,000 clones, 86% of them seen only once.

This TCR derives from a woman aged 60-75 years with COVID-19, enrolled during active disease. The chain is built from TRBV4-3 and TRBJ2-1; D is ambiguous. Sequenced material: peripheral blood. CDR3: CASSQVNNEQFF. In nucleotides, the CDR3 is TGCGCCAGCAGCCAAGTTAACAATGAGCAGTTCTTC.